This TCR beta chain was sequenced for a study of shared clonotypes between healthy human individuals. Across the whole study: Participating donors consisted of a couple of women and a few men aged 18 to 49.

Looked up from germline, CDR1 is MNHEY and CDR2 is SMNVEV (reference sequence). The CDR3 contains 13 residues. Trimming took off 5 bases at V and 5 bases at J, with 9 bases between the two ends. This clone was counted a single time. Deep was the level used in running the assay. Original handling: ImmunoSEQ output held junction-only sequences without quality scores, so filtering differed. Repertoires were generated with immunoSEQ multiplex PCR, while TCRdb's copy carries only in-frame clones and drops some. That table is the source of V, J and clone size, and D and trimming were worked out from the DNA. The sample carries hundreds of thousands of clones, 70% to 80% recorded once.

Sequencing input: PBMCs. The TCR was taken from a middle-aged woman in good health. Some clones in this sample may be carry-over from other donors' samples. This chain uses TRBV27 with TRBJ2-2; D call uncertain. The CDR3 coding sequence is TGTGCCAGCAGTCTTAGTCGGACCGGGGAGCTGTTTTTT. Its protein product is CASSLSRTGELFF.